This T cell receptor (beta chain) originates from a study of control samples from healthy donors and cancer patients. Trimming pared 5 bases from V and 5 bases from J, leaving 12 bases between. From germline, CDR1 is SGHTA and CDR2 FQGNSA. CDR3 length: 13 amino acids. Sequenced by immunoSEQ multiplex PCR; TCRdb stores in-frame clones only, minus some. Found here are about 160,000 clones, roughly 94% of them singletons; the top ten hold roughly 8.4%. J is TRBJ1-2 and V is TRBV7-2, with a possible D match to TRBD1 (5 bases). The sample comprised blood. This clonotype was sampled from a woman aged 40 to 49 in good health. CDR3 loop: CASSVGAEYGYTF. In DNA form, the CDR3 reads TGTGCCAGCAGCGTCGGGGCTGAATATGGCTACACCTTC.